This section outlines one T cell receptor beta chain sequence together with its context. The antigen remains unidentified. Germline assignment: CDR1 LNHNV and CDR2 YYDKDF (reference sequence). The J segment lost 13 bases and the V segment lost 6 bases, leaving 20 bases of the junction unmatched. There are 16 residues in the CDR3. TCR beta cDNA libraries had unique molecular identifiers. Yield was roughly 0.5 million cDNA molecules from roughly 0.93 to 9.6 million T cells. TCRdb re-derived calls from the PCR reads in MiXCR, one entry per CDR3 protein. The data contain roughly 160,000 distinct CDR3 sequences, about 37% of them seen just once; the ten biggest clones take up around 30%. This sample is part of a study of post-analysis software for immune sequencing data. Study-wide results and caveats: About five TRBV segments were more frequent in patients than controls; TRBV5-6, TRBV5-1 and TRBV20-1 belonged to this group. Among multiple sclerosis patients, normalized Chao1 diversity was significantly below that of controls.

The chain links TRBV15 to TRBJ2-1; 8 nucleotides line up with TRBD1. The sequence came from a girl aged 5 to 17 with multiple sclerosis. This sample comprised blood, obtained after autologous hematopoietic stem cell transplantation. CDR3 nucleotides: TGTGCCACCAGTGCGTTGAGACAGGGGTTTCGAGAGACCCAGTTCTTC. Amino acid sequence: CATSALRQGFRETQFF.